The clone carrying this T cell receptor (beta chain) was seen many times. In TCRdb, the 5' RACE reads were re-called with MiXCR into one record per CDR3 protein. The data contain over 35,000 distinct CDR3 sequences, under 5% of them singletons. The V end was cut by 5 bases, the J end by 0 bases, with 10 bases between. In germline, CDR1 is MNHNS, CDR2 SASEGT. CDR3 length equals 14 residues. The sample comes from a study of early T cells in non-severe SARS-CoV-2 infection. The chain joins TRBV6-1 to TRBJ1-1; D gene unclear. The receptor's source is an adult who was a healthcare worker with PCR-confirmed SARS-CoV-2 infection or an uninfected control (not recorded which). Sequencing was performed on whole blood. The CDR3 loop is CASSSPHLNTEAFF. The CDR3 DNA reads TGTGCCAGCAGTTCCCCACACCTGAACACTGAAGCTTTCTTT.